The clone carrying this T cell receptor (beta chain) was observed many times. The data belong to a study of T cells in Graves' hyperthyroidism and ophthalmopathy. Exclusions: uncontrolled infection, other autoimmune disease, pregnancy, lactation. The study based diagnoses on clinical symptoms, serum thyroxine and TRAb, thyroid ultrasound and orbital computed tomography. TCR beta CDR3 regions were amplified from RNA. The TCR CDR3 was amplified in a first-round RT-PCR using the HTBI primer set. TCRdb called the multiplex PCR reads again in MiXCR, with one record for every CDR3 protein. The sample shows 450,000 to 700,000 distinct CDR3 sequences, roughly 46% of them seen only once. Material: peripheral blood or thyroid tissue (not recorded which). The receptor comes from an adult woman with Graves' disease, either hyperthyroidism or ophthalmopathy (not recorded which).

CDR3: CASSQVKGNQETQYF. The CDR3 DNA is TGCGCCAGCAGCCAAGTGAAAGGAAACCAAGAGACCCAGTACTTC. The chain links TRBV4-1 to TRBJ2-5, with D uncertain. Germline assignment: CDR1 MGHRA and CDR2 YSYEKL. Trimming pared 1 base from V and 0 bases from J, leaving 9 bases between. This CDR3 comprises 15 residues.